The rows below give T cell receptor beta chains drawn from one sample of a study of Graves' ophthalmopathy and Graves' hyperthyroidism. Each CDR3 protein is one row after TCRdb ran MiXCR on the multiplex PCR reads. The sample includes 220,000 or so distinct CDR3 sequences, 20% to 25% seen only once; the top ten take roughly 45%. Sequencing was carried out using peripheral blood. The receptor source for this set is a woman aged 50 to 60 with Graves' ophthalmopathy. Both conserved end residues are part of each CDR3. The D gene is left open where the match is weak. Size values are once, few and many counts, or a class for expanded clones, and some rows have none.

clone_size,j_call,cdr3_length,v_call,d_call,cdr3_nt,cdr3_aa
.,TRBJ2-2,14,TRBV6-1,.,TGTGCCAGCAGCCAACGGCGACAGAGCGGGGAGCTGTTTTTT,CASSQRRQSGELFF
few,TRBJ1-1,14,TRBV24-1,.,TGTGCCACCAGTGATGTCGGGGCGAACGCTGAAGCTTTCTTT,CATSDVGANAEAFF
many,TRBJ1-1,15,TRBV19,.,TGTGCCAGTAGTCTAACCAGGGGTTCCGGCACTGAAGCTTTCTTT,CASSLTRGSGTEAFF
many,TRBJ2-5,15,TRBV19,.,TGTGCCAGTAGTATACCTGACCCGGCAGGAGAGACCCAGTACTTC,CASSIPDPAGETQYF
many,TRBJ1-2,11,TRBV25-1,.,TGTGCCAGCAGCGCTAACTATGGCTACACCTTC,CASSANYGYTF
.,TRBJ1-1,14,TRBV5-1,.,TGCGCCAGCAGCTTGGTGGTAACGAACACTGAAGCTTTCTTT,CASSLVVTNTEAFF
few,TRBJ2-5,16,TRBV19,TRBD1,TGTGCCAGTAGTAAGGGGACAGGGGAGCCCACAGAGACCCAGTACTTC,CASSKGTGEPTETQYF
many,TRBJ1-2,14,TRBV5-1,.,TGCGCCAGCAGCCCCGAGGGGGGAAACTATGGCTACACCTTC,CASSPEGGNYGYTF
few,TRBJ1-1,14,TRBV2,.,TGTGCCAGCAATGGAGGGATTTTAGGGGCTGAAGCTTTCTTT,CASNGGILGAEAFF
once,TRBJ2-7,16,TRBV28,.,TGTGCCAGCATACCTTGGAGGGGAACTGTGTCCTACGAGCAGTACTTC,CASIPWRGTVSYEQYF
few,TRBJ1-2,12,TRBV30,.,TGTGCCTGGACCAGGACGGATCATGGCCACACCTTC,CAWTRTDHGHTF
.,TRBJ1-1,15,TRBV29-1,.,TGCAGCTCTCAGGGATCTTGGGCAGGTGACGAGGAGGCTTTCTTT,CSSQGSWAGDEEAFF
.,TRBJ2-5,16,TRBV12-3/TRBV12-4,TRBD1,TGTGCCAGCAGCCAAGGACCGGGACAGGGTGATGAGACCCAGTACTTC,CASSQGPGQGDETQYF
many,TRBJ2-7,14,TRBV19,.,TGTGCCAGTAGTATATCCGGGGCGGTTTACGAGCAGTACTTC,CASSISGAVYEQYF
many,TRBJ1-5,15,TRBV28,.,TGTGCCAGCAGTGCGCCCGGCCGTGGCAATCAGCCCCAGCATTTT,CASSAPGRGNQPQHF
many,TRBJ1-5,15,TRBV6-5,.,TGTGCCAGCAGTTACTCGGGAAATAGCAATCAGCCCCAGCATTTT,CASSYSGNSNQPQHF
once,TRBJ2-2,14,TRBV27,TRBD2,TGTGCCAGCAGGATCGGGGGGGCGACCGGGGAGCTGTTTTTT,CASRIGGATGELFF
few,TRBJ1-5,14,TRBV6-5,.,TGTGCCAGCAGTTACAGGTATAGCAATCAGCCCCAGCATTTT,CASSYRYSNQPQHF
many,TRBJ2-1,12,TRBV27,TRBD1,TGTGCCACCATGACAGGGATCAATGAGCAGTTCTTC,CATMTGINEQFF
.,TRBJ1-1,14,TRBV5-1,.,TGCGCCAGCAGCTTGGCCTGGGGCGACACTGAAGCTTTCTTT,CASSLAWGDTEAFF
many,TRBJ2-1,15,TRBV20-1,TRBD1,TGCAGTGCTAGAGGTCTCAGGGGGCTCTACAATGAGCAGTTCTTC,CSARGLRGLYNEQFF
many,TRBJ2-4,14,TRBV20-1,TRBD2,TGCAGTGCCATCGTCAGCGGGACTCAAAACATTCAGTACTTC,CSAIVSGTQNIQYF
many,TRBJ1-2,13,TRBV2,.,TGTGCCAGCAGTCCCGAGGCCCTCTATGGCTACACCTTC,CASSPEALYGYTF
.,TRBJ2-5,10,TRBV18,.,TGTGTCAGCTCAGATGGTAACCAGTACTTC,CVSSDGNQYF
.,TRBJ2-2,19,TRBV11-2,TRBD2,TGTGCCAGCAGCTCCAGGACTAGCGGGTTGGGCCGAAGGACCGGGGAGCTGTTTTTT,CASSSRTSGLGRRTGELFF
.,TRBJ2-5,13,TRBV20-1,.,TGCAGTGCTAGTGTAGCGGTCCAAGAGACCCAGTACTTC,CSASVAVQETQYF
few,TRBJ2-1,12,TRBV11-3,.,TGTGCCAGCAGCTCCGATGGTGCTGAGCAGTTCTTC,CASSSDGAEQFF